Sequencing of this T cell receptor (beta chain) was carried out in a study of CD8 T cells in ankylosing spondylitis. From the 5' RACE reads, TCRdb called clonotypes with MiXCR, one entry per CDR3 protein. The data contain around 150,000 distinct CDR3 sequences, more than 9% of them singletons. Study-level findings and limits: A TCR beta motif made of several highly homologous variants seemed typical of ankylosing spondylitis blood.

CDR3 length: 12 residues. With V trimmed by 8 bases and J by 8 bases, 5 bases remained unmatched. CDR1 and CDR2 from the germline V gene are MNHEY and SVGAGI. This clonotype was counted many times. Its antigen is not known. The chain has TRBV6-5 and TRBJ1-2; 10 bases agree with TRBD1. The TCR was taken from a male donor with ankylosing spondylitis or in good health (not recorded which). Sequences were obtained from blood, either unsorted or a sorted T cell fraction (not recorded which). The CDR3 spells CASLRTGGGYTF. The CDR3 nucleotides read TGTGCCAGCCTCAGGACAGGGGGAGGCTACACCTTC.